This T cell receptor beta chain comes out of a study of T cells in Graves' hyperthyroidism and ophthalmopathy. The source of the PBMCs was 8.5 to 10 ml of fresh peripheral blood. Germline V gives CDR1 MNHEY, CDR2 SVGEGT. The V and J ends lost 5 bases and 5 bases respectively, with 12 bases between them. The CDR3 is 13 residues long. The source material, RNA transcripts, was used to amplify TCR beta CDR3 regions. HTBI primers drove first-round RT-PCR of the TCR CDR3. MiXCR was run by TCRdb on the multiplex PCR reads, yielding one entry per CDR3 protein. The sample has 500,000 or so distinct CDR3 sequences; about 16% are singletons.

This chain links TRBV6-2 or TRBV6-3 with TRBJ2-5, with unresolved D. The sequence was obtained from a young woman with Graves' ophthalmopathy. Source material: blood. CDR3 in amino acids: CASSITRRETQYF. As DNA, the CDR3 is TGTGCCAGCAGTATCACGAGGCGGGAGACCCAGTACTTC.